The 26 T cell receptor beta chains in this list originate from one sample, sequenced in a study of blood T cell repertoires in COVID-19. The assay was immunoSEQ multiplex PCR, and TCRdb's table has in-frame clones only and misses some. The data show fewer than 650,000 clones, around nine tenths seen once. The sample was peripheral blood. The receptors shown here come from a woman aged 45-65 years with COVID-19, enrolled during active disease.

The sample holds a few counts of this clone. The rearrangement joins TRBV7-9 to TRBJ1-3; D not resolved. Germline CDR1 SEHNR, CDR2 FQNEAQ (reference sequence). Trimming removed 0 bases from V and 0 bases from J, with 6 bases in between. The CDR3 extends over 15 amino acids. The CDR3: CASSLALISGNTIYF. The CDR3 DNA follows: TGTGCCAGCAGCTTAGCCTTAATCTCTGGAAACACCATATATTTT.

The CDR3 nucleotides read TGTGCCAGCAGCTCAGGGTTGAACACTGAAGCTTTCTTT. Translating gives CASSSGLNTEAFF. The chain uses TRBV11-2 and TRBJ1-1, with D possibly TRBD1 on 5 matching bases. CDR1 is SGHAT and CDR2 is FQNNGV in the germline V gene. V was cut by 4 bases and J by 0 bases, with 6 bases left in between. This CDR3 comprises 13 residues.

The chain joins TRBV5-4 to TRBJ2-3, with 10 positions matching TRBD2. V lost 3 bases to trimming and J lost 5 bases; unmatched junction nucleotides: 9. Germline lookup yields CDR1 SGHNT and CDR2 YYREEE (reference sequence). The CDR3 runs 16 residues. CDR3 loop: CASSSAGGQEVDTQYF. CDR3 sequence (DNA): TGTGCCAGCAGCTCAGCGGGGGGGCAGGAGGTAGATACGCAGTATTTT.

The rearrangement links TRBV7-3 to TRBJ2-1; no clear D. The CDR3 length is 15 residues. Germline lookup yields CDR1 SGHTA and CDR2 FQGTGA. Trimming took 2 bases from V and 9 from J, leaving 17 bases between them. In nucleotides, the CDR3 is TGTGCCAGCAGCTTAGGATCGGCAAGCGAGCGTGAGCAGTTCTTC. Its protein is CASSLGSASEREQFF. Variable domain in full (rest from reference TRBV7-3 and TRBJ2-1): GAGVSQTPSNKVTEKGKYVELRCDPISGHTALYWYRQSLGQGPEFLIYFQGTGAADDSGLPNDRFFAVRPEGSVSTLKIQRTERGDSAVYLCASSLGSASEREQFFGPGTRLTVL.

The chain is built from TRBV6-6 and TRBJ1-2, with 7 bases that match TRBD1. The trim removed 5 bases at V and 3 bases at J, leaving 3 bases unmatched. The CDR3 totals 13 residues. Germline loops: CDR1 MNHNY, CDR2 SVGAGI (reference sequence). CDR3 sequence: CASSADRDYGYTF. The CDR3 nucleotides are TGTGCCAGCAGTGCTGACAGGGACTATGGCTACACCTTC.

CDR3 sequence reads: CASSTPTGDNSPLHF. In DNA, the CDR3 is TGTGCCAGCAGTACCCCAACGGGGGATAATTCACCCCTCCACTTT. The chain joins TRBV28 to TRBJ1-6, with D possibly being TRBD1 (5 bases). The CDR3 loop spans 15 amino acids. The germline gives CDR1 MDHEN, CDR2 SYDVKM. V dropped 5 bases and J dropped 5 bases, with 13 bases sitting between them.

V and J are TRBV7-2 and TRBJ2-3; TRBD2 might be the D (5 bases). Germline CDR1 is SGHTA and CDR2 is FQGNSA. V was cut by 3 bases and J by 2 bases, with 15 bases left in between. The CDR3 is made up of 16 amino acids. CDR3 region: CASSFRSGFNTDTQYF. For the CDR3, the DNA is TGTGCCAGCAGCTTTAGGTCGGGGTTCAACACAGATACGCAGTATTTT.

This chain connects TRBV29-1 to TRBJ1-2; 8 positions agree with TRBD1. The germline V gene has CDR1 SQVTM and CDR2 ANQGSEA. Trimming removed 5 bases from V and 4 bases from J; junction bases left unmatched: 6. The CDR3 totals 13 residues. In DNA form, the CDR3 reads TGCAGCGTTACAGGGGGGGTTGGCTATGGCTACACCTTC. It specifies CSVTGGVGYGYTF.

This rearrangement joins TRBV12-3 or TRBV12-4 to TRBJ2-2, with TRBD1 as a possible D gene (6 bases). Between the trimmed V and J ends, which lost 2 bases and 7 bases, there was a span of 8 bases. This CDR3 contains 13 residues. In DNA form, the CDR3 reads TGTGCCAGCAGTTTAATAGGGGGCGGGGAGCTGTTTTTT. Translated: CASSLIGGGELFF.

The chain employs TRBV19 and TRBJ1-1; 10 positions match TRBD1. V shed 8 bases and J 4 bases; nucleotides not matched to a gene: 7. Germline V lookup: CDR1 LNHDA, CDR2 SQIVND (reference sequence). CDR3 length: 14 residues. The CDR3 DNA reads TGTGCCAGTTCCGGGACAGGGGACAGCACTGAAGCTTTCTTT. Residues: CASSGTGDSTEAFF.

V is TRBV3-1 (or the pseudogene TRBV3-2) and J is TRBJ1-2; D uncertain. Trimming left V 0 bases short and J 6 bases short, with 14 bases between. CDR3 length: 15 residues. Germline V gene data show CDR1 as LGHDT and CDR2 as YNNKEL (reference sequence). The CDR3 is CASSQDQSGSDGYTF. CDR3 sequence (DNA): TGTGCCAGCAGCCAAGATCAATCGGGGTCTGATGGCTACACCTTC.

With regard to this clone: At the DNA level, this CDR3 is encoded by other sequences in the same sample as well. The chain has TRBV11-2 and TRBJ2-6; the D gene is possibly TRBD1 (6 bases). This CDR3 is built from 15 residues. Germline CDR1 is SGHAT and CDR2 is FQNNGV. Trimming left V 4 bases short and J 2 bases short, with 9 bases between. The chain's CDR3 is CASSSRGAGANVLTF. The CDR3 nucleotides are TGTGCCAGCAGCTCCAGGGGAGCTGGGGCCAACGTCCTGACTTTC. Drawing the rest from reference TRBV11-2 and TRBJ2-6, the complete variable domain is EAGVAQSPRYKIIEKRQSVAFWCNPISGHATLYWYQQILGQGPKLLIQFQNNGVVDDSQLPKDRFSAERLKGVDSTLKIQPAKLEDSAVYLCASSSRGAGANVLTFGAGSRLTVL.

The CDR3 bases are TGTGCCTCACAGGGGAGTGACAATCAGCCCCAGCATTTT. Protein sequence: CASQGSDNQPQHF. V and J are TRBV30 and TRBJ1-5; 7 bases agree with TRBD1. The V gene end was trimmed by 7 bases and the J gene end by 3 bases; junction bases not matched to a gene: 6. This CDR3 contains 13 residues. The V gene's germline CDR1 is GTSNPN and CDR2 SVGIG (reference sequence).

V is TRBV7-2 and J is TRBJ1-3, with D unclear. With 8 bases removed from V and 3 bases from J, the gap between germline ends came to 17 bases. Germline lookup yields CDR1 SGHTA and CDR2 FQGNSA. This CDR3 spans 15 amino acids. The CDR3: CASGGEGTFGNTIYF. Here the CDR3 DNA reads TGTGCCAGCGGCGGAGAGGGAACCTTTGGAAACACCATATATTTT.

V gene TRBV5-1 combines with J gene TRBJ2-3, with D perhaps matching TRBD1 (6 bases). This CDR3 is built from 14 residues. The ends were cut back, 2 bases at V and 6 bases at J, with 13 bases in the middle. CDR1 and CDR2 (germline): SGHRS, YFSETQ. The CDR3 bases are TGCGCCAGCAGCTTTCCGGGACACGGCGATACGCAGTATTTT. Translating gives CASSFPGHGDTQYF. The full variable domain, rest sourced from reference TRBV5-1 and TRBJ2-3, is KAGVTQTPRYLIKTRGQQVTLSCSPISGHRSVSWYQQTPGQGLQFLFEYFSETQRNKGNFPGRFSGRQFSNSRSEMNVSTLELGDSALYLCASSFPGHGDTQYFGPGTRLTVL.

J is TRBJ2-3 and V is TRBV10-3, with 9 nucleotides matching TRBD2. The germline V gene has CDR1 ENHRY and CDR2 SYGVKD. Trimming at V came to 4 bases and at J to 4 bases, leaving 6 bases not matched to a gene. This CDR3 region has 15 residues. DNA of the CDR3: TGTGCCATCAGTGTGACTAGCGGAGGACCAGATACGCAGTATTTT. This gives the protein CAISVTSGGPDTQYF.

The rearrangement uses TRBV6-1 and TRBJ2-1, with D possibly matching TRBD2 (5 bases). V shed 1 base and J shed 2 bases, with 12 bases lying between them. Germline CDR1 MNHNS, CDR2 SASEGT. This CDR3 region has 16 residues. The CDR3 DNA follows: TGTGCCAGCAGTGAAGAACTAGGATTCCCCTACAATGAGCAGTTCTTC. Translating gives CASSEELGFPYNEQFF.

Here the CDR3 DNA reads TGTGCCAGCTCGTTAGGGGGTCAGCCCCAGCATTTT. This encodes CASSLGGQPQHF. This chain connects TRBV18 to TRBJ1-5, with D possibly matching TRBD1 (6 bases). CDR1 and CDR2 from the germline V gene are KGHSH and LQKENI. Trimming left V 6 bases short and J 6 bases short, with 9 bases between. The CDR3 is 12 amino acids.

The CDR3 here is CASSQGAVSYEQYF. In DNA form, the CDR3 reads TGTGCCAGCAGCCAAGGTGCGGTGTCCTACGAGCAGTACTTC. The chain is built from TRBV7-9 and TRBJ2-7; D is ambiguous. The CDR3 extends over 14 amino acids. Germline lookup yields CDR1 SEHNR and CDR2 FQNEAQ (reference sequence). Trimming left V 5 bases short and J 1 base short, with 12 bases between.

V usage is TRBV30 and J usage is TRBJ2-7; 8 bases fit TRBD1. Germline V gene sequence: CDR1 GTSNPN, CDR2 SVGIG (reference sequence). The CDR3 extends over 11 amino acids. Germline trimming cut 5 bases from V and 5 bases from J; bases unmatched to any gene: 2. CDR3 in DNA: TGTGCCTGGGGGGACAGGCACGAGCAGTACTTC. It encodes CAWGDRHEQYF.

CDR3 region: CASSWGRGGTEAFF. In DNA, the CDR3 is TGTGCCAGCAGTTGGGGCAGGGGTGGCACTGAAGCTTTCTTT. The chain uses TRBV28 and TRBJ1-1; perhaps TRBD1 as D (6 bases). The germline V gene has CDR1 MDHEN and CDR2 SYDVKM. The V end was cut by 4 bases, the J end by 4 bases, with 13 bases between. This CDR3 has 14 residues.

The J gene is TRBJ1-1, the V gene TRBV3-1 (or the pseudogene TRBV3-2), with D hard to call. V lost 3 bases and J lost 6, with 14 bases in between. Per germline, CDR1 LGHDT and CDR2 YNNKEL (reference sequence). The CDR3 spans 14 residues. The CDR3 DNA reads TGTGCCAGCAGCCAGTTTACGGGGATCCCTGAAGCTTTCTTT. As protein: CASSQFTGIPEAFF.

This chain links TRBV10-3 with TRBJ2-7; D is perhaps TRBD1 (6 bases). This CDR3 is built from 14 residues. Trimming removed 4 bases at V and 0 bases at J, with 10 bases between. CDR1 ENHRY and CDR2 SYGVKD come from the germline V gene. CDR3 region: CAISGGRDSYEQYF. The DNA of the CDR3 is TGTGCCATCAGTGGGGGGCGCGACTCCTACGAGCAGTACTTC.

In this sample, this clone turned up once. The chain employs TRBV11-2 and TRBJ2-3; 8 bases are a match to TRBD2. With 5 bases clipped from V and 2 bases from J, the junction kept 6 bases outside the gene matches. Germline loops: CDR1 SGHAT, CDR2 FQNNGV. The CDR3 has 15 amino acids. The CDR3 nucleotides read TGTGCCAGCAGCGCGCGGGGGGTGTTCACAGATACGCAGTATTTT. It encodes CASSARGVFTDTQYF.

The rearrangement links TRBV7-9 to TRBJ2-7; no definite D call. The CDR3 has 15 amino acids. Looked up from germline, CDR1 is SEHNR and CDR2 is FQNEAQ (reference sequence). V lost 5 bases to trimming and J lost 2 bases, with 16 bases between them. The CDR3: CASSLTSSRPYEQYF. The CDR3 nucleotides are TGTGCCAGCAGCCTCACATCAAGCAGGCCCTACGAGCAGTACTTC.

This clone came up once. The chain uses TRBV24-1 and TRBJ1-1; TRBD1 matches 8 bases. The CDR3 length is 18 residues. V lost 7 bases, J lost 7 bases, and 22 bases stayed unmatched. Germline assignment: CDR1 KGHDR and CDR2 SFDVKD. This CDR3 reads CATRDFLKDREVWDEAFF. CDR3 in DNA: TGTGCCACCAGGGACTTTCTTAAGGACAGGGAGGTGTGGGATGAAGCTTTCTTT.